Below, 32 T cell receptor beta chains from the same sample are listed, as sequenced in a study of human T cells and chemical hapten exposure. Time point here: pre-sensitization, week 0. Treatment noted: therapeutic diphenylcyclopropenone sensitization with weekly scalp DPC. TCRdb re-derived calls from the RACE reads in MiXCR, one entry per CDR3 protein. The profile shows 250,000 or so distinct CDR3 sequences, around 7% of them singletons. Source: whole blood, taken in connection with sensitization to the hapten diphenylcyclopropenone (DPC). Receptors originate from a man in his late teens or twenties with alopecia areata. Some clones in this sample may be carry-over from other donors' samples.

The table lists this clonotype with a few counts. DNA for the CDR3: TGTGCCATCGTAAGGGGGACAGACACAGATACGCAGTATTTT. The encoded protein is CAIVRGTDTDTQYF. The chain combines TRBV10-3 with TRBJ2-3, with 7 bases that match TRBD1. The CDR3 has 14 residues. Germline CDR1 reads ENHRY; CDR2 reads SYGVKD. The junction had 7 bases not matched to a gene; V was cut back by 8 bases and J by 2 bases.

This clonotype was seen only a few times. The chain joins TRBV5-5 to TRBJ1-4; D is perhaps TRBD1 (5 bases). Trimming took off 4 bases at V and 5 bases at J, with 15 bases between the two ends. Germline loops: CDR1 SGHKS, CDR2 YYEKEE (reference sequence). CDR3 length: 15 amino acids. CDR3 residues: CASSVDTPRNEKLFF. The DNA of the CDR3 is TGTGCCAGCAGCGTGGACACTCCGAGGAATGAAAAACTGTTTTTT.

This sequence joins TRBV7-2 and TRBJ1-5; no reliable D call. V shed 4 bases and J shed 0 bases, with 10 bases lying between them. The CDR3 loop spans 15 amino acids. Germline CDR1 is SGHTA and CDR2 is FQGNSA. CDR3 coding DNA: TGTGCCAGCAGCTGGCGACCGAGTAGCAATCAGCCCCAGCATTTT. Residues: CASSWRPSSNQPQHF.

This clonotype was detected a few times. The V gene is TRBV2, the J gene TRBJ2-1; D tentatively fits TRBD1 or TRBD2 (5 bases each). There are 16 residues in the CDR3. Trimming removed 6 bases at V and 2 bases at J, with 17 bases between. Germline V gene lookup returns CDR1 SNHLY and CDR2 FYNNEI. CDR3 DNA sequence: TGTGCCAGCAGGAACCCGGGACCCTCCGCCTACAATGAGCAGTTCTTC. It yields the protein CASRNPGPSAYNEQFF. Full variable domain (rest looked up from reference TRBV2 and TRBJ2-1): EPEVTQTPSHQVTQMGQEVILRCVPISNHLYFYWYRQILGQKVEFLVSFYNNEISEKSEIFDDQFSVERPDGSNFTLKIRSTKLEDSAMYFCASRNPGPSAYNEQFFGPGTRLTVL.

This clonotype was detected only a few times. The chain links TRBV6-6 to TRBJ1-4; D gene uncertain. Germline CDR1 is MNHNY and CDR2 is SVGAGI (reference sequence). V was shortened by 0 bases and J by 8 bases, with 10 bases between the two germline ends. This CDR3 comprises 14 residues. In DNA form, the CDR3 reads TGTGCCAGCAGTTACTCACGGGATCGAGAAAAACTGTTTTTT. Amino acid sequence: CASSYSRDREKLFF.

This clonotype was found a few times. In DNA, the CDR3 is TGCAGTGCTAGTTGGGTGGGGAAATATGGCTACACCTTC. Its translation: CSASWVGKYGYTF. The chain uses TRBV20-1 and TRBJ1-2; no firm D call. The CDR3 is 13 residues long. CDR1 and CDR2 (germline): DFQATT, SNEGSKA (reference sequence). With 3 bases removed from V and 5 bases from J, the gap between germline ends came to 13 bases.

The gene calls are TRBV2 and TRBJ1-1; D is possibly TRBD1 (6 bases). CDR1 is SNHLY, CDR2 FYNNEI, per germline. The V and J ends lost 7 bases and 1 base respectively, with 19 bases between them. This CDR3 has 16 residues. DNA of the CDR3: TGTGCCAGCACCAACCCAGGGGCAAGTGCGAACACTGAAGCTTTCTTT. This sequence encodes CASTNPGASANTEAFF.

This clonotype has a count of ten or more. The rearrangement links TRBV10-3 to TRBJ1-1, with D hard to call. Germline V CDR1 and CDR2: ENHRY, SYGVKD. Trimming took 6 bases from V and 6 from J, leaving 17 bases between them. The CDR3 contains 14 residues. CDR3 sequence reads: CAIRSLAVEAEAFF. Here the CDR3 DNA reads TGTGCCATCAGGAGCCTGGCAGTTGAGGCTGAAGCTTTCTTT.

The J gene is TRBJ1-6, the V gene TRBV6-5; 9 bases line up with TRBD1. Germline V gives CDR1 MNHEY, CDR2 SVGAGI. Trimming took 2 bases from V and 9 from J; bases not matched to a gene: 5. This CDR3 has 15 amino acids. CDR3 bases: TGTGCCAGCAGTTACGCCGGGACAGGGTTTTCACCCCTCCACTTT. This gives the protein CASSYAGTGFSPLHF.

A few counts support this clonotype. The V gene is TRBV9, the J gene TRBJ2-3; D might be TRBD1 or TRBD2, each matching 5 bases. V shed 0 bases and J shed 0 bases, with 14 bases lying between them. There are 17 residues in the CDR3. CDR1 SGDLS and CDR2 YYNGEE come from the germline V gene. CDR3 nucleotide sequence: TGTGCCAGCAGCGTAGAGGACATAGCGTACAGCACAGATACGCAGTATTTT. This translates into CASSVEDIAYSTDTQYF.

This clonotype was counted at least ten times. The chain links TRBV6-5 to TRBJ1-4, with D perhaps TRBD1 (6 bases). Germline CDR1 MNHEY, CDR2 SVGAGI. The CDR3 length is 16 residues. The V end was cut by 2 bases, the J end by 5 bases, with 15 bases between. Here the CDR3 reads CASSYGPGDFNEKLFF. CDR3 in DNA: TGTGCCAGCAGTTACGGGCCAGGGGATTTCAATGAAAAACTGTTTTTT.

The V call is TRBV7-9, the J call TRBJ2-5; D ambiguous. Trimming left V 1 base short and J 4 bases short, with 10 bases between. From germline, CDR1 is SEHNR and CDR2 FQNEAQ (reference sequence). CDR3 length equals 14 residues. DNA of the CDR3: TGTGCCAGCAGCTTAGGAGTAGTAGGAGAGACCCAGTACTTC. Translated: CASSLGVVGETQYF.

V usage is TRBV25-1 and J usage is TRBJ2-1, with 9 bases lining up with TRBD1. V lost 3 bases and J lost 8; bases outside the gene matches: 5. Germline lookup yields CDR1 MGHDK and CDR2 SYGVNS. The CDR3 totals 14 residues. The CDR3 is CASSDRTGGHEQFF. The CDR3 DNA reads TGTGCCAGCAGTGACCGAACAGGGGGCCATGAGCAGTTCTTC. Full variable domain (missing parts from reference TRBV25-1 and TRBJ2-1): EADIYQTPRYLVIGTGKKITLECSQTMGHDKMYWYQQDPGMELHLIHYSYGVNSTEKGDLSSESTVSRIRTEHFPLTLESARPSHTSQYLCASSDRTGGHEQFFGPGTRLTVL.

This clonotype was observed a few times. The V call is TRBV10-2, the J call TRBJ1-5; D is possibly TRBD1 (5 bases). Germline V lookup: CDR1 WSHSY, CDR2 SAAADI. CDR3 size: 13 residues. Trimming took off 6 bases at V and 3 bases at J, with 9 bases between the two ends. DNA of the CDR3: TGCGCCAGCAGACCAGGGCTCAATCAGCCCCAGCATTTT. Its protein product is CASRPGLNQPQHF.

This clonotype was detected a few times. The V call is TRBV5-1, the J call TRBJ2-5, with 11 bases aligning to TRBD1. CDR3 size: 16 residues. Germline V lookup: CDR1 SGHRS, CDR2 YFSETQ. The V and J ends lost 2 bases and 5 bases, in that order; junction bases with no gene match: 8. The CDR3 nucleotides are TGCGCCAGCAGCTTCCCCGGGACAGGGGGGTCGGAGACCCAGTACTTC. This encodes CASSFPGTGGSETQYF.

The V gene is TRBV12-5, the J gene TRBJ2-7, with D perhaps TRBD1 or TRBD2 (5 bases each). The CDR3 extends over 16 amino acids. In germline, CDR1 is LGHNT, CDR2 FRNRAP. The ends were cut back, 2 bases at V and 0 bases at J, with 14 bases in the middle. CDR3 bases: TGTGCTAGTGGTTTGTTCGGGGACGGCAGCTCCTACGAGCAGTACGTC. Residues: CASGLFGDGSSYEQYV.

This clonotype occurred many times. This chain links TRBV5-1 with TRBJ2-1, with 8 bases aligning to TRBD1. Germline V gives CDR1 SGHRS, CDR2 YFSETQ. The CDR3 contains 15 residues. The V segment lost 1 base and the J segment 4 bases; nucleotides outside the gene matches: 4. The CDR3 sequence is CASSLRTGPYNEQFF. CDR3 DNA: TGCGCCAGCAGCTTGAGGACAGGGCCTTACAATGAGCAGTTCTTC.

The chain links TRBV6-1 to TRBJ1-5; D is ambiguous. The CDR3 runs to 11 residues. The ends were cut back, 4 bases at V and 16 bases at J, with 14 bases in the middle. CDR1 and CDR2 from the germline V gene are MNHNS and SASEGT. CDR3 coding DNA: TGTGCCAGCAGTGCGACCGAAATTATCCATTTT. Its translation is CASSATEIIHF.

J is TRBJ2-3 and V is TRBV5-5; D is unclear. V gave up 3 bases and J gave up 6 bases, with 11 bases separating them. Germline V CDR1 and CDR2: SGHKS, YYEKEE (reference sequence). CDR3 size: 13 residues. CDR3 DNA: TGTGCCAGCAGCTCCCCTCCCGGGGATACGCAGTATTTT. Its protein product is CASSSPPGDTQYF.

This chain links TRBV3-1 with TRBJ2-1; D is uncertain. The CDR3 length is 14 residues. Germline CDR1 LGHDT, CDR2 YNNKEL (reference sequence). V lost 0 bases, J lost 6 bases, and 9 bases lay in between. This chain's CDR3 is CASSQDRLSNEQFF. CDR3 nucleotides: TGTGCCAGCAGCCAAGATCGGCTAAGCAATGAGCAGTTCTTC.

In its sample, this clonotype was seen many times. The rearrangement links TRBV6-1 to TRBJ1-1, with unresolved D. This CDR3 has 13 residues. The germline V gene encodes CDR1 MNHNS and CDR2 SASEGT. V was clipped by 8 bases and J by 0 bases, with 10 bases between them. The CDR3 nucleotides are TGTGCCAGCCAAATGCGGGTGAACACTGAAGCTTTCTTT. This encodes CASQMRVNTEAFF.

The rearrangement uses TRBV7-2 and TRBJ1-5; 8 bases are shared with TRBD1. Germline assignment: CDR1 SGHTA and CDR2 FQGNSA. This CDR3 contains 15 residues. V was pared by 1 base and J by 11 bases, with 10 bases of the junction left unmatched. The CDR3 bases are TGTGCCAGCAGCTTAGGAGGACAGGGAGGACAGGCCCAGCATTTT. Amino acid sequence: CASSLGGQGGQAQHF. Full variable domain (missing parts from reference TRBV7-2 and TRBJ1-5): GAGVSQSPSNKVTEKGKDVELRCDPISGHTALYWYRQSLGQGLEFLIYFQGNSAPDKSGLPSDRFSAERTGGSVSTLTIQRTQQEDSAVYLCASSLGGQGGQAQHFGDGTRLSIL.

This chain joins TRBV11-2 and TRBJ2-1; 8 positions match TRBD2. The germline gives CDR1 SGHAT, CDR2 FQNNGV. The CDR3 totals 16 residues. The J segment lost 5 bases and the V segment lost 2 bases, leaving 8 bases of the junction unmatched. DNA for the CDR3: TGTGCCAGCAGCTTATTACTAGCGGTGGCAGACAATGAGCAGTTCTTC. Its translation is CASSLLLAVADNEQFF.

The V and J genes are TRBV7-2 and TRBJ2-7, with a weak D call TRBD1 (6 bases). The CDR3 is made up of 13 amino acids. Trimming pared 7 bases from V and 2 bases from J, leaving 12 bases between. The V gene's germline CDR1 is SGHTA and CDR2 FQGNSA. The CDR3 region has the DNA TGTGCCAGCACCCCCGGGACACCCTACGAGCAGTACTTC. Translation gives CASTPGTPYEQYF.

There are a few counts of this clonotype. J is TRBJ2-2 and V is TRBV10-3; TRBD1 is a possible D gene (5 bases). From germline, CDR1 is ENHRY and CDR2 SYGVKD. V was clipped by 7 bases and J by 3 bases, with 18 bases between them. The CDR3 extends over 16 amino acids. The CDR3 DNA is TGTGCCATCACCCTGTGGGCAGGGTCGTACACCGGGGAGCTGTTTTTT. It yields the protein CAITLWAGSYTGELFF.

Here the CDR3 reads CASSVGAGGNAEAFF. CDR3 bases: TGTGCCAGCAGCGTAGGGGCAGGGGGCAACGCTGAAGCTTTCTTT. The chain is built from TRBV9 and TRBJ1-1, with 8 bases aligning to TRBD1. CDR1 and CDR2 from the germline V gene are SGDLS and YYNGEE. V trimming: 0 bases; J trimming: 6 bases; junction bases outside the gene matches: 7. The length of the CDR3 is 15 residues. The full variable domain, in which reference TRBV9 and TRBJ1-1 provide the parts outside the CDR3, is DSGVTQTPKHLITATGQRVTLRCSPRSGDLSVYWYQQSLDQGLQFLIQYYNGEERAKGNILERFSAQQFPDLHSELNLSSLELGDSALYFCASSVGAGGNAEAFFGQGTRLTVV.

The V call is TRBV5-1, the J call TRBJ2-3, with D perhaps given as TRBD1 or TRBD2 (6 bases each). The CDR3 contains 16 residues. Germline loops: CDR1 SGHRS, CDR2 YFSETQ. Trimming left V 7 bases short and J 2 bases short, with 20 bases between. The CDR3 nucleotides are TGCGCCAGCGCCCCCACAAGGGGGGTCCTCACAGATACGCAGTATTTT. Protein: CASAPTRGVLTDTQYF.

The J gene is TRBJ2-2, the V gene TRBV6-6, with 10 bases identical to TRBD2. The V gene end was trimmed by 2 bases and the J gene end by 0 bases; junction bases not matched to a gene: 3. The CDR3 length is 17 residues. Germline CDR1 is MNHNY and CDR2 is SVGAGI (reference sequence). CDR3 DNA sequence: TGTGCCAGCAGTTACACTAGCGGGAAAGCGAACACCGGGGAGCTGTTTTTT. Translating gives CASSYTSGKANTGELFF.

This clonotype was seen only a few times. The chain carries TRBV6-2 or TRBV6-3 and TRBJ2-4, with a weak D call TRBD2 (5 bases). Trimming removed 2 bases at V and 3 bases at J, with 14 bases between. Germline V gene lookup returns CDR1 MNHEY and CDR2 SVGEGT. This CDR3 comprises 16 residues. The CDR3 bases are TGTGCCAGCAGTTACGATGCGGACGAGGGCAAAAACATTCAGTACTTC. Its translation is CASSYDADEGKNIQYF.

This clonotype was observed many times. The rearrangement uses TRBV7-3 and TRBJ1-1; the D gene is possibly TRBD1 (5 bases). Trimming left V 5 bases short and J 4 bases short, with 17 bases between. Germline V gene sequence: CDR1 SGHTA, CDR2 FQGTGA. The CDR3 totals 15 residues. For the CDR3, the DNA is TGTGCCAGCAGCCCGACGGGGGAGAGGGGCACTGAAGCTTTCTTT. Its translation: CASSPTGERGTEAFF.

This clonotype was picked up a small number of times. The chain uses TRBV7-2 and TRBJ1-5; TRBD1 is a possible D gene (6 bases). Germline CDR1 reads SGHTA; CDR2 reads FQGNSA. The CDR3 covers 17 residues. Between the trimmed V and J ends, which lost 2 bases and 2 bases, there was a span of 16 bases. The CDR3: CASSLNGRGAGNQPQHF. The CDR3 coding sequence is TGTGCCAGCAGCTTAAACGGCAGGGGAGCGGGCAATCAGCCCCAGCATTTT.

This clonotype was detected only a few times. V gene TRBV4-3 combines with J gene TRBJ1-6; no clear D. Germline values: CDR1 LGHNA, CDR2 YSLEER. Trimming shortened V by 1 base and J by 6 bases, and 10 bases separated the two germline ends. The length of the CDR3 is 15 residues. In DNA form, the CDR3 reads TGCGCCAGCAGCCAAGGCGGCGGCCCTAATTCACCCCTCCACTTT. Translating gives CASSQGGGPNSPLHF.